This T cell receptor (beta chain) was retrieved from a study of cytomegalovirus exposure and HLA in healthy donors. Primers for the PCR totalled 60 Vbeta and 13 Jbeta. Some clones are missing from TCRdb's copy, which holds only in-frame ones; the method was immunoSEQ multiplex PCR. The data contain around 120,000 clones, approximately 81% of them singletons. The CDR3 length is 15 residues. Germline V gene lookup returns CDR1 SGHVS and CDR2 FQNEAQ. V dropped 5 bases and J dropped 7; count of bases not matched to a gene: 8. Specimen: PBMCs. The source of this sequence is a man younger than 40 in good health and CMV-seropositive. The chain has TRBV7-8 and TRBJ2-2; 9 nucleotides agree with TRBD1. CDR3: CASSPRDRVYGELFF. CDR3 coding DNA: TGTGCCAGCAGCCCTCGGGACAGGGTGTACGGGGAGCTGTTTTTT.